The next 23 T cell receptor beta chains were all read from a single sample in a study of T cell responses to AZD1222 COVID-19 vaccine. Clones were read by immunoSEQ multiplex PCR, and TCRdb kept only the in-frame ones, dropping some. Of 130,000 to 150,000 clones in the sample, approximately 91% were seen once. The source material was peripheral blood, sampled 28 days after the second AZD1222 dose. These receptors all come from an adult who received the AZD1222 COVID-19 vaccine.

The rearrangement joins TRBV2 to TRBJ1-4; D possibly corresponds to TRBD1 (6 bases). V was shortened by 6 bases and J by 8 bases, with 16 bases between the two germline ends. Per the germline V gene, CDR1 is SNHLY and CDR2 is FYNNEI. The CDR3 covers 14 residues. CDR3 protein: CASRDGGSEEKLFF. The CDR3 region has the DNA TGTGCCAGCAGGGATGGGGGCTCCGAGGAAAAACTGTTTTTT.

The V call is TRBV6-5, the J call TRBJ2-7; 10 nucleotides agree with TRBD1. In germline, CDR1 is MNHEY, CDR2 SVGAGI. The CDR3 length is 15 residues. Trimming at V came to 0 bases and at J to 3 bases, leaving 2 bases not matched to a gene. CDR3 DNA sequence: TGTGCCAGCAGTTACTCGGGACAGGGGAACTACGAGCAGTACTTC. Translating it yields CASSYSGQGNYEQYF.

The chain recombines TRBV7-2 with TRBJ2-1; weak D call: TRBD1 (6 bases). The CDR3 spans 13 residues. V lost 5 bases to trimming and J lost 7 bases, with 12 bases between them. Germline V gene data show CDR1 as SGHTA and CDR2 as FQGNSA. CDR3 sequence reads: CASSATGRNEQFF. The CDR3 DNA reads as TGTGCCAGCAGCGCAACAGGGAGAAATGAGCAGTTCTTC. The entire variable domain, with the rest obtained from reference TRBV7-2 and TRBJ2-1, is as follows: GAGVSQSPSNKVTEKGKDVELRCDPISGHTALYWYRQSLGQGLEFLIYFQGNSAPDKSGLPSDRFSAERTGGSVSTLTIQRTQQEDSAVYLCASSATGRNEQFFGPGTRLTVL.

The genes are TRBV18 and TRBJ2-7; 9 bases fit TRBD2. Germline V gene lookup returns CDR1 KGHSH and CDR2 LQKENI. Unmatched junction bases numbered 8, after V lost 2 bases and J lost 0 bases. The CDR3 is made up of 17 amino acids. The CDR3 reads CASSPGRQRGDSYEQYF. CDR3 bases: TGTGCCAGCTCACCAGGTCGACAGCGGGGGGACTCCTACGAGCAGTACTTC.

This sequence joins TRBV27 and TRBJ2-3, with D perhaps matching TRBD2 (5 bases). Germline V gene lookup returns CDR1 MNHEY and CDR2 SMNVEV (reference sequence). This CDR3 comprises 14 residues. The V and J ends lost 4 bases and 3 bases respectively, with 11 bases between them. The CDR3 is CASSSWTGTDTQYF. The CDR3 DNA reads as TGTGCCAGCAGTTCGTGGACTGGAACAGATACGCAGTATTTT.

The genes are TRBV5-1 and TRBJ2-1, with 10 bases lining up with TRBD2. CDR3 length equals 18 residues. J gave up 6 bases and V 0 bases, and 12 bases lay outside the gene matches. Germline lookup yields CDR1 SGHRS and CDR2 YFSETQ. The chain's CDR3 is CASSLASGSRGGVNEQFF. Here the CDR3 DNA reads TGCGCCAGCAGCTTGGCTAGCGGGAGTCGAGGGGGTGTCAATGAGCAGTTCTTC.

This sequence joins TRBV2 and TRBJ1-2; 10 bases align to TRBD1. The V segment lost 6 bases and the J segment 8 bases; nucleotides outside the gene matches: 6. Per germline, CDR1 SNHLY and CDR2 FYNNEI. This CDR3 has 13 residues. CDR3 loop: CASRGTGVLGYTF. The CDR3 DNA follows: TGTGCCAGCAGGGGGACAGGGGTGTTGGGCTACACCTTC. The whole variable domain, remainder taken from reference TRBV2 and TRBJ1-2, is EPEVTQTPSHQVTQMGQEVILRCVPISNHLYFYWYRQILGQKVEFLVSFYNNEISEKSEIFDDQFSVERPDGSNFTLKIRSTKLEDSAMYFCASRGTGVLGYTFGSGTRLTVV.

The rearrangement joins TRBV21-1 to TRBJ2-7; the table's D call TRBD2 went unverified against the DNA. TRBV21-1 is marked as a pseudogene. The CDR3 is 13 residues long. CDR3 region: CASMGREKDEQYF. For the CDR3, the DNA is TGTGCCAGTATGGGGAGGGAAAAGGACGAGCAGTACTTC.

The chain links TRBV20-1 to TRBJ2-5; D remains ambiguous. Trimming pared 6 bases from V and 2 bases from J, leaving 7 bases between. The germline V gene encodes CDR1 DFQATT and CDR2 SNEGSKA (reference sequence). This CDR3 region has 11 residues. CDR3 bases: TGCAGTGCCCTCCTTCAAGAGACCCAGTACTTC. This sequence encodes CSALLQETQYF.

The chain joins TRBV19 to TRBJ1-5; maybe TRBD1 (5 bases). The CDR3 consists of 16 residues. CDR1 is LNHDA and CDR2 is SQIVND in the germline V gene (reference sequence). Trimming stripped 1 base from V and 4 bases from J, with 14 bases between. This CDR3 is CASSIGPGKGNQPQHF. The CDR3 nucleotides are TGTGCCAGTAGTATAGGGCCAGGGAAGGGGAATCAGCCCCAGCATTTT.

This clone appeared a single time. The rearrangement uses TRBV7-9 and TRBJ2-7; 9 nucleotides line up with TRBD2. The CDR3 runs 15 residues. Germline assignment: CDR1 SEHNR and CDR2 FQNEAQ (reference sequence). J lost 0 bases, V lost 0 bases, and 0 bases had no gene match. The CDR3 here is CASSLAREGSYEQYF. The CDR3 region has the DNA TGTGCCAGCAGCTTAGCGCGGGAGGGCTCCTACGAGCAGTACTTC.

CDR3 residues: CASRTLAAYEQYF. The DNA for the CDR3 is TGTGCCAGCAGGACCCTAGCGGCCTACGAGCAGTACTTC. This chain connects TRBV7-2 to TRBJ2-7, with 7 bases identical to TRBD2. The J segment lost 2 bases and the V segment lost 6 bases, leaving 4 bases of the junction unmatched. Germline assignment: CDR1 SGHTA and CDR2 FQGNSA. This CDR3 is built from 13 residues.

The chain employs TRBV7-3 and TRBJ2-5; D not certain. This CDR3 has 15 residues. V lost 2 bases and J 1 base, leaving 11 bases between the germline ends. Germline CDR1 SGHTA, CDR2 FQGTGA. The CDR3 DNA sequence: TGTGCCAGCAGCTTACAAGGGCAGTCCCAAGAGACCCAGTACTTC. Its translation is CASSLQGQSQETQYF.

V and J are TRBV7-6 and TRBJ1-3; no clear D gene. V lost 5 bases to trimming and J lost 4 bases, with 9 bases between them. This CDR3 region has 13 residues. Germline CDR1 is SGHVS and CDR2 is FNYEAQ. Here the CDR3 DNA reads TGTGCCAGCAGCCGAGGGAGGGGAAACACCATATATTTT. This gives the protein CASSRGRGNTIYF.

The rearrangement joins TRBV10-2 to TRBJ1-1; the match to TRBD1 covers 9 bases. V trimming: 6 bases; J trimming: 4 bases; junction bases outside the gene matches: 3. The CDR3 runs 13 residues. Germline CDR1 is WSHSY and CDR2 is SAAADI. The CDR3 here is CASSDRGSTEAFF. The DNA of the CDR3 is TGCGCCAGCAGCGACAGGGGGAGCACTGAAGCTTTCTTT.

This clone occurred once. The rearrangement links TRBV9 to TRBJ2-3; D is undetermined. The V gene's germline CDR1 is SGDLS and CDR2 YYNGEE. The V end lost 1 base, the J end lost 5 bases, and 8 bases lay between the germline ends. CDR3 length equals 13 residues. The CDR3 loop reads CASSVTLKDTQYF. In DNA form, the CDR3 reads TGTGCCAGCAGCGTAACCCTTAAAGATACGCAGTATTTT.

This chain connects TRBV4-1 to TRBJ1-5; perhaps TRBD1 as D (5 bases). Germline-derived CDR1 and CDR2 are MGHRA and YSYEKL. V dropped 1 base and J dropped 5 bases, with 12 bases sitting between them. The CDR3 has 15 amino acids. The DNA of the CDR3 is TGCGCCAGCAGCCAAGGAGCAGGGAGAGATCAGCCCCAGCATTTT. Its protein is CASSQGAGRDQPQHF.

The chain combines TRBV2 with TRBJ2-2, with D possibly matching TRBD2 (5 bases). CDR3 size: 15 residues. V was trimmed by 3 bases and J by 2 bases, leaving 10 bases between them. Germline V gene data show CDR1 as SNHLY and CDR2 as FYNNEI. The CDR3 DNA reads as TGTGCCAGCAGTGAGGCTAGCAGCAACACCGGGGAGCTGTTTTTT. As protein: CASSEASSNTGELFF.

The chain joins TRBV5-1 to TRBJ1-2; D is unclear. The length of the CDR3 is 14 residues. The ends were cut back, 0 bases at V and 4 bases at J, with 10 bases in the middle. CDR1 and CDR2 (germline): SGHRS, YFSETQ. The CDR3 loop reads CASSLGAAPYGYTF. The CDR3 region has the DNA TGCGCCAGCAGCTTGGGGGCAGCTCCCTATGGCTACACCTTC.

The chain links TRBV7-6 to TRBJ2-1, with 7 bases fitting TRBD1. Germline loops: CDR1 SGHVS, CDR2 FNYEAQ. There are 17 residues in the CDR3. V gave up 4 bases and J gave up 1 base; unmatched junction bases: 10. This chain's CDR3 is CASSSPQGLLSYNEQFF. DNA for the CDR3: TGTGCCAGCAGCTCTCCACAGGGGTTACTATCCTACAATGAGCAGTTCTTC.

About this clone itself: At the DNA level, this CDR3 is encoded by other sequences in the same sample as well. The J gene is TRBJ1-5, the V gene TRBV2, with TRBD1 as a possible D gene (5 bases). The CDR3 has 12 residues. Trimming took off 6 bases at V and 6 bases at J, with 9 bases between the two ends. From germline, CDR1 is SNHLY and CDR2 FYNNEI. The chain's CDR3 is CASSDRGQPQHF. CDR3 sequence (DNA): TGTGCCAGCAGCGACAGAGGTCAGCCCCAGCATTTT.

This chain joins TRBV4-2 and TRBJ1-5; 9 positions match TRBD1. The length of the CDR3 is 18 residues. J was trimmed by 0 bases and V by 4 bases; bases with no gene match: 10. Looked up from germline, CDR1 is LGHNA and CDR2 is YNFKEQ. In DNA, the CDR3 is TGTGCCAGCAGCCCCTCAGTAGGGACAGGGCCTAGCAATCAGCCCCAGCATTTT. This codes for CASSPSVGTGPSNQPQHF.

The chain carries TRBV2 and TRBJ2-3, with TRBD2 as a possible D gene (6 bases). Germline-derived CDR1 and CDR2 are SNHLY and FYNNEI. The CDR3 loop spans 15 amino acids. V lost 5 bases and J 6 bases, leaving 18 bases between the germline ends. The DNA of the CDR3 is TGTGCCAGCAGTACCCCACGGGAGCAATACGATACGCAGTATTTT. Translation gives CASSTPREQYDTQYF.